This TCR beta chain was captured by sequencing in a study of shared clonotypes between healthy human individuals. Naive CD8 cells, CD45RO-negative and positively selected for CCR7, excluded terminally differentiated effector memory CD45RA+ cells. A deep-level run was used for the assay. Sorted subsets were amplified in replicate PCRs using approximately 0.2 ug DNA, about 30,000 T cell genomes. Generated by immunoSEQ multiplex PCR, the TCRdb table keeps only in-frame clones and is missing some. The table lists roughly 2.1 million clones, about 93% of them singletons, with about 1.8% in the top ten. Sequencing used naive CD8+ T cells from PBMCs. This TCR was sampled from a man aged 18 to 35 in good health. Some clones in this sample may be carry-over from other donors' samples.

The CDR3 loop reads CASYGVEAFF. The CDR3 DNA is TGTGCCAGCTATGGGGTAGAAGCTTTCTTT. This sequence joins TRBV7-9 and TRBJ1-1; D ambiguous. The CDR3 is 10 residues long. Deletions cut 8 bases from V and 8 bases from J, with 9 bases between. Germline CDR1 and CDR2: SEHNR and FQNEAQ (reference sequence).